Sequencing of this TCR beta chain was carried out in a study of vaccination effects on CD4 cells after COVID-19. For this clone: Its antigen is unknown.

Peptide-pool stimulation followed by sequencing identified expanded antigen-specific CD4+ clonotypes in the ViraFEST assay. Upon completion of more than eight days in culture, CD4+ T cells were isolated. The vaccine given was either BNT162b2 or mRNA-1273, in two doses. Vaccinees lacked prior SARS-CoV-2 infection and tested negative for nucleocapsid antibodies. The method was immunoSEQ multiplex PCR; TCRdb's version includes in-frame clones alone and lacks a portion of them. The sample lists about 46,000 clones, 65% to 75% occurring once. Study results and caveats: Whether induced by infection or by vaccine, clones showed marked clonal contraction late after vaccination. Researchers reported few convalescent patients and no early post-infection timepoints in the study.

There are 17 residues in the CDR3. The V gene's germline CDR1 is ENHRY and CDR2 SYGVKD. The V and J ends lost 0 bases and 1 base, in that order; junction bases with no gene match: 5. The J gene is TRBJ2-2, the V gene TRBV10-3; 7 positions match TRBD2. Sequenced here: CD4+ T cells from PBMCs cultured with HCoV-OC43 spike peptides, sampled after COVID-19 vaccination. Subset indicated: HCoV-OC43 spike overlapping peptide pool stimulation. The clonotype comes from a human donor who received a COVID-19 vaccine. Here the CDR3 DNA reads TGTGCCATCAGTGAGTCGGGCCCGGGAGGGAACACCGGGGAGCTGTTTTTT. This codes for CAISESGPGGNTGELFF.